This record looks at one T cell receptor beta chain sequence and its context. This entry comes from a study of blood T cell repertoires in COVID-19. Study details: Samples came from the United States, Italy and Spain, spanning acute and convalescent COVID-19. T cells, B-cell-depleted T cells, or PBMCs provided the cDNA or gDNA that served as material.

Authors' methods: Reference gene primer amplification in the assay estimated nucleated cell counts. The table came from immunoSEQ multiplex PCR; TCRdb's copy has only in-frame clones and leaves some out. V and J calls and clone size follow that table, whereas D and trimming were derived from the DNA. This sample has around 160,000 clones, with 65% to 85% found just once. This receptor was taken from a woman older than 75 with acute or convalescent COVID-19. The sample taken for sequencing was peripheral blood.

In DNA, the CDR3 is TGTGCCTCCCCCGCAGGCTCTGGGGCCAACGTCCTGACTTTC. Its translation: CASPAGSGANVLTF. V gene TRBV30 combines with J gene TRBJ2-6; D is undetermined. This CDR3 comprises 14 residues. V lost 7 bases and J lost 0, with 10 bases in between. The germline gives CDR1 GTSNPN, CDR2 SVGIG (reference sequence).